These T cell receptor beta chains were read from a single sample in a study of identical twins. Each CDR3 protein is one row after TCRdb ran MiXCR on the 5' RACE reads. Of 550,000 to 800,000 distinct CDR3 sequences listed, 7% to 7.5% are singletons. These data are also associated with another study on yellow fever vaccine responses in identical twins.

Sequenced: PBMCs. Receptor source: a woman between 18 and 29 years old in good health. Each CDR3 is given with its conserved first and last residue. The D gene is left open where the match is weak. Rows may omit the clone size; those that give it use once, few, many or a size class.

DNA: TGTGCCAGCAGCCCGCCGGGACTATTAGCGGGACGGAGCTCCTACAATGAGCAGTTCTTC
CDR3: CASSPPGLLAGRSSYNEQFF
V: TRBV7-6
D: TRBD2
size: many
J: TRBJ2-1

DNA: TGCAGCGTTGAAGGACTAGCGTCTAGCACAGATACGCAGTATTTT
CDR3: CSVEGLASSTDTQYF
V: TRBV29-1
D: TRBD2
size: many
J: TRBJ2-3

DNA: TGCAGCGTTGAAGGGGACCGCACAGATACGCAGTATTTT
CDR3: CSVEGDRTDTQYF
V: TRBV29-1
D: -
size: few
J: TRBJ2-3

DNA: TGTGCCAGCACCGCGGGGGGCACGACTGAAGCTTTCTTT
CDR3: CASTAGGTTEAFF
V: TRBV6-1
D: -
size: many
J: TRBJ1-1

DNA: TGTGCCAGCAGCCCACGGGCGCCCGGTCCTGCGGAAACCGGGGAGCTGTTTTTT
CDR3: CASSPRAPGPAETGELFF
V: TRBV11-2
D: -
size: few
J: TRBJ2-2

DNA: TGTGCCATCAGTGAGGGGGGATCCTACAATGAGCAGTTCTTC
CDR3: CAISEGGSYNEQFF
V: TRBV10-3
D: -
size: few
J: TRBJ2-1

DNA: TGTGCCAGCAGCCCTAGCGGGAGCCTACGGGAGACCCAGTACTTC
CDR3: CASSPSGSLRETQYF
V: TRBV14
D: TRBD2
size: few
J: TRBJ2-5

DNA: TGCAGTGCTAGAGCCGCAGCGGGAGGGCCTGTCGAGCAGTACTTC
CDR3: CSARAAAGGPVEQYF
V: TRBV20-1
D: TRBD2
size: few
J: TRBJ2-7

DNA: TGTGCCAGCAGCCAAACCAGCAGCACAGATACGCAGTATTTT
CDR3: CASSQTSSTDTQYF
V: TRBV6-1
D: -
size: many
J: TRBJ2-3

DNA: TGTGCCAGCAGCTTTACAGGGGCCAGCTCTGGGGCCAACGTCCTGACTTTC
CDR3: CASSFTGASSGANVLTF
V: TRBV7-2
D: TRBD1
size: -
J: TRBJ2-6

DNA: TGTGCCAGCTCACCCCCTAGCGGGGCGAACACCGGGGAGCTGTTTTTT
CDR3: CASSPPSGANTGELFF
V: TRBV18
D: TRBD2
size: -
J: TRBJ2-2

DNA: TGTGCCAGCAGTGAAGCCCCTTACAGGCGGGAAGCTTTCTTT
CDR3: CASSEAPYRREAFF
V: TRBV6-1
D: -
size: few
J: TRBJ1-1

DNA: TGTGCCAGCAGTTTAGGGACAGCCCCCACTGAAGCTTTCTTT
CDR3: CASSLGTAPTEAFF
V: TRBV12-3/TRBV12-4
D: -
size: many
J: TRBJ1-1

DNA: TGCGCCAGCAGCCCCTATCCGGGGGAGACCCAGTACTTC
CDR3: CASSPYPGETQYF
V: TRBV5-1
D: -
size: -
J: TRBJ2-5

DNA: TGCAGCGTTTTCCTAGCGGAGGGGGATAATGAGCAGTTCTTC
CDR3: CSVFLAEGDNEQFF
V: TRBV29-1
D: -
size: few
J: TRBJ2-1

DNA: TGTGCCAGCAGTGGAGGGGGCGCGGAGCAGCCCCAGCATTTT
CDR3: CASSGGGAEQPQHF
V: TRBV2
D: TRBD1
size: few
J: TRBJ1-5

DNA: TGTGCCAGCAGCCCAGGGACGCCTCTGGCAAACACCATATATTTT
CDR3: CASSPGTPLANTIYF
V: TRBV12-3/TRBV12-4
D: -
size: many
J: TRBJ1-3

DNA: TGCAGTGCTCCCTTCCCGGGACCCAAGGGCCCCTACGAGCAGTACTTC
CDR3: CSAPFPGPKGPYEQYF
V: TRBV20-1
D: -
size: few
J: TRBJ2-7